This T cell receptor (beta chain) is from a study of shared clonotypes between healthy human individuals. Overall study findings and caveats: Naive CD4 clonotype sharing across a few donors was about 5.3%. The study generally estimated greater richness for naive than memory subsets.

Sorted-subset replicate PCRs used around 220 ng DNA, about 30,000 T cell genomes. TCRdb's copy holds only in-frame clones and misses some; the assay was immunoSEQ multiplex PCR. The sample shows some 1 million clones, about 75% of them seen only once. About this clone: Its target is not known.

The CDR3 has 12 residues. V was trimmed by 6 bases and J by 4 bases, leaving 9 bases between them. Germline loops: CDR1 MNHEY, CDR2 SVGAGI. Sequencing was performed on memory CD4+ T cells sorted from blood. Subset denoted: CD45RA-negative fraction. The sequence was collected from a young man in good health. The V call is TRBV6-5, the J call TRBJ1-2, with a weak D call TRBD1 (6 bases). For the CDR3, the DNA is TGTGCCAGCAGAGGACAGCTCTATGGCTACACCTTC. It specifies CASRGQLYGYTF.